The rows below give T cell receptor beta chains drawn from one sample of a study of graft-versus-host responses after intestinal transplantation. Here immunoSEQ multiplex PCR was the method, and the copy in TCRdb shows in-frame clones only, minus some. The sample contains 74,000 or so clones, approximately 90% of which appear only once. This specimen was PBMCs, taken 98 days after intestinal transplantation. Source of these receptors: a human patient who received an intestinal transplant, so some T cells may come from the graft donor. Each CDR3 is given with its conserved first and last residue. The D gene is left open where the match is weak. Only part of the rows carry a size: once, few, many, or a class if the clone is expanded.

>TRBV11-2|NA|TRBJ1-5|once|13
CASSLGPGKPQHF
TGTGCCAGCAGCTTAGGTCCAGGGAAACCCCAGCATTTT
>TRBV7-3|TRBD2|TRBJ2-5|NA|16
CASSDGLAGIQETQYF
TGTGCCAGCAGCGACGGACTAGCGGGGATCCAAGAGACCCAGTACTTC
>TRBV30|NA|TRBJ2-2|NA|14
CAWREAPGTGELFF
TGTGCCTGGAGGGAGGCGCCGGGGACCGGGGAGCTGTTTTTT
>TRBV27|NA|TRBJ2-7|NA|15
CASSSRALAHYEQYF
TGTGCCAGCAGTTCCAGGGCCCTAGCCCACTACGAGCAGTACTTC
>TRBV18|TRBD1|TRBJ1-5|NA|15
CASSPTGGAGQPQHF
TGTGCCAGCTCGCCTACAGGGGGCGCGGGTCAGCCCCAGCATTTT
>TRBV11-2|TRBD1|TRBJ2-4|few|17
CASSPPGQGIAKNIQYF
TGTGCCAGCAGCCCCCCGGGACAGGGGATAGCCAAAAACATTCAGTACTTC
>TRBV6-5|NA|TRBJ1-3|NA|14
CASSSLTGGHTIYF
TGTGCCAGCAGTTCCCTGACAGGCGGACACACCATATATTTT
>TRBV7-8|TRBD2|TRBJ2-7|NA|14
CASSLVAGGFGQYF
TGTGCCAGCAGCTTAGTAGCGGGGGGCTTTGGGCAGTACTTC
>TRBV15|TRBD1|TRBJ2-1|once|15
CATSRKGQSYNEQFF
TGTGCCACCAGCAGGAAGGGACAGTCCTACAATGAGCAGTTCTTC
>TRBV5-1|NA|TRBJ1-1|few|13
CASSLEGNTEAFF
TGCGCCAGCAGCTTGGAGGGGAACACTGAAGCTTTCTTT
>TRBV27|NA|TRBJ1-1|NA|14
CATGSSIMNTEAFF
TGTGCCACCGGCAGTTCCATCATGAACACTGAAGCTTTCTTT
>TRBV5-1|NA|TRBJ1-2|NA|15
CASSLVSGADYGYTF
TGCGCCAGCAGCTTGGTGTCGGGGGCCGACTATGGCTACACCTTC
>TRBV4-1|NA|TRBJ2-1|NA|14
CASSQDPLYNEQFF
TGCGCCAGCAGCCAAGATCCCCTCTACAATGAGCAGTTCTTC
>TRBV12-1|NA|TRBJ1-4|few|13
CASSFSGYEKLFF
TGTGCCAGCAGCTTTTCGGGGTATGAAAAACTGTTTTTT
>TRBV29-1|TRBD1|TRBJ2-1|NA|14
CSVLGQGVNNEQFF
TGCAGCGTTCTAGGACAGGGAGTAAACAATGAGCAGTTCTTC
>TRBV5-6|NA|TRBJ1-2|NA|18
CASSPQFSQGRVNYGYTF
TGTGCCAGCAGCCCACAATTTTCACAGGGAAGGGTTAACTATGGCTACACCTTC